The source of this T cell receptor beta chain is a study of blood T cell repertoires in COVID-19. Study-level background: Spain, Italy and the United States supplied samples that represented acute and convalescent COVID-19. The analysed material was cDNA or gDNA that came from T cells, B-cell-depleted T cells, or PBMCs.

The CDR3 consists of 15 residues. The germline V gene encodes CDR1 KGHDR and CDR2 SFDVKD. The V gene lost 4 bases and the J gene lost 2 bases, with 13 bases spanning the gap. The authors' processing: Amplification of reference gene primers was used by the study to estimate nucleated cell counts. Only in-frame clones appear in the TCRdb table, and some are missing; sequencing was by immunoSEQ multiplex PCR. From that table come the V and J calls and clone size; the DNA was used to work out D and trimming. The sample holds roughly 300,000 clones, around 86% seen once. This TCR was sampled from a woman aged 45-60 years with acute or convalescent COVID-19. The sequencing input was peripheral blood. The rearrangement uses TRBV24-1 and TRBJ1-2; D is possibly TRBD1 (6 bases). The CDR3 coding sequence is TGTGCCACCAGTGAATCTGGACAGCTAAACTATGGCTACACCTTC. This encodes CATSESGQLNYGYTF.